These 6 T cell receptor beta chains originate from one sample sequenced in a study of T cell responses to AZD1222 COVID-19 vaccine. Generated by immunoSEQ multiplex PCR, the TCRdb table keeps only in-frame clones and is missing some. The sample has more than 140,000 clones, around 89% seen once. This material consisted of peripheral blood, taken on day 0 of AZD1222 vaccination. The origin of the receptors is an adult in good health.

The rearrangement joins TRBV5-1 to TRBJ1-2; D perhaps matches TRBD1 (6 bases). The CDR3 extends over 14 amino acids. CDR1 SGHRS and CDR2 YFSETQ come from the germline V gene. The V and J ends lost 0 bases and 8 bases respectively, with 14 bases between them. CDR3: CASSLDGGAEGYTF. The CDR3, as DNA: TGCGCCAGCAGCTTGGACGGGGGGGCGGAAGGCTACACCTTC.

This clone turned up a few times. DNA of the CDR3: TGTGCCAGTAGTATAAAGGCGGCCACCGGGGAGCTGTTTTTT. Encoded protein: CASSIKAATGELFF. The chain employs TRBV19 and TRBJ2-2; D call uncertain. Trimming removed 2 bases from V and 4 bases from J, with 8 bases in between. Germline V CDR1 and CDR2: LNHDA, SQIVND (reference sequence). This CDR3 has 14 amino acids.

Comment on this clone: Other nucleotide sequences in the sample specify the same CDR3. The chain uses TRBV28 and TRBJ1-1, with D possibly being TRBD1 (5 bases). The V and J ends lost 2 bases and 6 bases respectively, with 10 bases between them. This CDR3 spans 13 amino acids. The germline gives CDR1 MDHEN, CDR2 SYDVKM. CDR3 protein: CASSLGGRAEAFF. CDR3 sequence (DNA): TGTGCCAGCAGTTTAGGGGGACGTGCTGAAGCTTTCTTT.

The chain has TRBV5-4 and TRBJ2-7; D is unclear. V dropped 0 bases and J dropped 2 bases, with 12 bases sitting between them. Germline V CDR1 and CDR2: SGHNT, YYREEE (reference sequence). CDR3 length: 15 residues. DNA for the CDR3: TGTGCCAGCAGCTTGGCGCGTGGGAACGCCTACGAGCAGTACTTC. It codes for CASSLARGNAYEQYF.

The J gene is TRBJ2-6, the V gene TRBV10-3, with D unresolved. Between the trimmed V and J ends, which lost 6 bases and 2 bases, there was a span of 8 bases. The CDR3 loop spans 14 amino acids. Germline V lookup: CDR1 ENHRY, CDR2 SYGVKD. DNA of the CDR3: TGTGCCATCAGCTTGGGAACTGGGGCCAACGTCCTGACTTTC. This encodes CAISLGTGANVLTF.

The chain employs TRBV3-1 (or the pseudogene TRBV3-2) and TRBJ2-5; D ambiguous. V lost 6 bases and J 5 bases, leaving 13 bases between the germline ends. The CDR3 totals 13 residues. The germline V gene has CDR1 LGHDT and CDR2 YNNKEL (reference sequence). The DNA of the CDR3 is TGTGCCAGCAGAGCCCTGGGTGAGGAGACCCAGTACTTC. The encoded protein is CASRALGEETQYF.